This is a list of T cell receptor beta chains from one sample in a study of control samples from healthy donors and cancer patients. TCRdb's copy holds only in-frame clones and misses some; the assay was immunoSEQ multiplex PCR. The sample has 64,000 or so clones; roughly 90% are singletons. The sequenced material came from PBMCs. The receptor source for this set is a man aged 35-49 years with colorectal cancer. Both conserved end residues are part of each CDR3. The order of the fields is D gene, clone size, V gene, CDR3 protein. A D gene is named only where the DNA matches it firmly. Clone sizes are given selectively: once, few, many, or a class where the clone is expanded.

D gene: NA
clone size: NA
V gene: TRBV5-1
CDR3 protein: CASSNTGTCEQYF

D gene: TRBD1
clone size: NA
V gene: TRBV5-3
CDR3 protein: CARSAMTGEVSNQPQHF

D gene: TRBD1
clone size: NA
V gene: TRBV18
CDR3 protein: CASSPTGGQETQYF

D gene: TRBD1
clone size: once
V gene: TRBV29-1
CDR3 protein: CSVSGQGNTEAFF

D gene: TRBD1
clone size: NA
V gene: TRBV12-3/TRBV12-4
CDR3 protein: CASSTGGGTEAFF

D gene: NA
clone size: NA
V gene: TRBV7-2
CDR3 protein: CASSLKETQYF

D gene: NA
clone size: NA
V gene: TRBV27
CDR3 protein: CASRGREELFF

D gene: NA
clone size: NA
V gene: TRBV19
CDR3 protein: CASSSLGKLTEAFF

D gene: TRBD1
clone size: NA
V gene: TRBV6-5
CDR3 protein: CASRPPGQGTETQYF

D gene: TRBD1
clone size: NA
V gene: TRBV19
CDR3 protein: CASRFQGAGTEAFF

D gene: TRBD1
clone size: once
V gene: TRBV5-6
CDR3 protein: CASSLGQEDGYTF

D gene: TRBD2
clone size: NA
V gene: TRBV11-2
CDR3 protein: CASSPQRGSTDTQYF

D gene: TRBD2
clone size: NA
V gene: TRBV6-2/TRBV6-3
CDR3 protein: CASSFLAGTYQETQYF

D gene: NA
clone size: NA
V gene: TRBV19
CDR3 protein: CATRMENTIYF

D gene: TRBD1
clone size: NA
V gene: TRBV10-2
CDR3 protein: CASSTTGGAYNEQFF

D gene: NA
clone size: NA
V gene: TRBV5-4
CDR3 protein: CASSLGPRHQGGELFF

D gene: NA
clone size: NA
V gene: TRBV5-6
CDR3 protein: CASSLIGGEAGELFF

D gene: TRBD2
clone size: once
V gene: TRBV7-3
CDR3 protein: CASSSPSSGGLSYNEQFF

D gene: NA
clone size: NA
V gene: TRBV29-1
CDR3 protein: CSVSGGQSSYEQYF

D gene: NA
clone size: NA
V gene: TRBV4-2
CDR3 protein: CASSPSGTGLVEQYF

D gene: NA
clone size: few
V gene: TRBV5-1
CDR3 protein: CASSFPVEGRWNTGELFF

D gene: NA
clone size: few
V gene: TRBV19
CDR3 protein: CASEAGETQYF

D gene: NA
clone size: NA
V gene: TRBV18
CDR3 protein: CASSPGLGETQYF

D gene: NA
clone size: once
V gene: TRBV20-1
CDR3 protein: CSAAGDAEAFF

D gene: NA
clone size: NA
V gene: TRBV5-4
CDR3 protein: CASSLDGFGYTF

D gene: TRBD2
clone size: NA
V gene: TRBV5-5
CDR3 protein: CASSYTGGTLNSGANVLTF

D gene: NA
clone size: NA
V gene: TRBV5-5
CDR3 protein: CASSPTVAGGEKLFF

D gene: NA
clone size: NA
V gene: TRBV7-3
CDR3 protein: CASSLGLQNTIYF

D gene: TRBD2
clone size: NA
V gene: TRBV6-5
CDR3 protein: CASSYAAGGGSEQYF

D gene: NA
clone size: NA
V gene: TRBV18
CDR3 protein: CASSPPSGAATF

D gene: NA
clone size: NA
V gene: TRBV19
CDR3 protein: CASSTTVNQPQHF

D gene: NA
clone size: NA
V gene: TRBV6-5
CDR3 protein: CASSYAGKITEAFF

D gene: NA
clone size: NA
V gene: TRBV18
CDR3 protein: CASSPRSGNTIYF